This T cell receptor beta chain was sequenced for a study of OX40 agonist ivuxolimab in advanced cancers. Across the whole study: Participants averaged roughly 57 years of age (range about 23 to 80) and were around 80% male.

Germline CDR1 SGHTA, CDR2 FQGTGA. The ends were cut back, 4 bases at V and 5 bases at J, with 5 bases in the middle. This CDR3 region has 11 residues. Sequenced by immunoSEQ multiplex PCR; TCRdb stores in-frame clones only, minus some. This table has tens of thousands of clones, around 90% appearing once. V usage is TRBV7-3 and J usage is TRBJ1-2; D uncertain. The sequencing used CD4+ or CD8+ T cells sorted from blood, collected in a trial of the OX40 agonist ivuxolimab. The receptor was isolated from an adult with an advanced solid tumor such as melanoma, head and neck, liver or kidney cancer. The CDR3 spells CASSSPYGYTF. The CDR3 bases are TGTGCCAGCAGCTCTCCGTATGGCTACACCTTC.